This T cell receptor (beta chain) comes out of a study of OX40 agonist ivuxolimab in advanced cancers. Whole-study context: Two patients with cutaneous melanoma and one with hepatocellular carcinoma, three in total, showed partial responses.

This CDR3 has 17 amino acids. Germline V gene lookup returns CDR1 SGHTA and CDR2 FQGNSA. Germline trimming cut 2 bases from V and 10 bases from J; bases unmatched to any gene: 12. Exclusion of a patient followed from autoimmune disease history or systemic immunosuppression. Profiled with immunoSEQ multiplex PCR; TCRdb holds only in-frame clones, not every one. The sample yields tens of thousands of clones, 80% to 90% seen once. This receptor was obtained from an adult with an advanced solid tumor such as melanoma, head and neck, liver or kidney cancer. Source: CD4+ or CD8+ T cells sorted from blood, taken in a trial of the OX40 agonist ivuxolimab. The V gene is TRBV7-2, the J gene TRBJ2-1; TRBD2 agrees at 12 bases. The CDR3 DNA is TGTGCCAGCAGCTTAAGAAGGCTAGCGGGAGGGGATTACGAGCAGTTCTTC. Translated, it gives CASSLRRLAGGDYEQFF.